This T cell receptor (beta chain) was retrieved from a study of shared clonotypes between healthy human individuals. The CDR3 length is 12 residues. The germline CDR1 and CDR2 sequences are SGHDT and YYEEEE. Trimming shortened V by 4 bases and J by 7 bases, and 11 bases separated the two germline ends. This clone showed up just once. Its antigen is still unknown. The data were produced by immunoSEQ multiplex PCR, yet TCRdb's version contains in-frame clones alone and is incomplete. The data show around 1.9 million clones, over 85% seen once. General study results and limits: Only a few donors were included, so the genetic and exposure-history diversity represented was limited.

Naive CD8 cells lacked CD45RO, underwent positive selection for CCR7 and left out terminally differentiated effector memory CD45RA+ cells. The gene calls are TRBV5-6 and TRBJ1-2; D unclear. The receptor was isolated from a man in his late teens or twenties in good health. Some clones in this sample may be carry-over from other donors' samples. What was sequenced was naive CD8+ T cells from PBMCs. This chain's CDR3 is CASSRGGGGYTF. CDR3 DNA: TGTGCCAGCAGCAGAGGAGGCGGTGGCTACACCTTC.